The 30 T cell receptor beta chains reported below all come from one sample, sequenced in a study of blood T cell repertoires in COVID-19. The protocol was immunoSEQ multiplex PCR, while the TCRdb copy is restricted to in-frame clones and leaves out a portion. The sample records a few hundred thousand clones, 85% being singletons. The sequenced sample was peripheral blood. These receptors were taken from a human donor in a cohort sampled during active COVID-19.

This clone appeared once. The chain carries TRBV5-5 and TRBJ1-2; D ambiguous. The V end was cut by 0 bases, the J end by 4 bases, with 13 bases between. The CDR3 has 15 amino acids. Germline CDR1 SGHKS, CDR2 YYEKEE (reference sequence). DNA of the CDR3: TGTGCCAGCAGCTTGGCGGTGTCCGATCTCTATGGCTACACCTTC. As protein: CASSLAVSDLYGYTF.

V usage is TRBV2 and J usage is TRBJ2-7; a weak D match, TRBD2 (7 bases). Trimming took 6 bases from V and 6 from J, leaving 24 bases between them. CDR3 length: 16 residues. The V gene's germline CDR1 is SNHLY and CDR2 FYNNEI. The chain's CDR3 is CASRGGAGTPRSEQYF. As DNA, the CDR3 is TGTGCCAGCAGGGGGGGGGCCGGGACCCCCCGGTCCGAGCAGTACTTC.

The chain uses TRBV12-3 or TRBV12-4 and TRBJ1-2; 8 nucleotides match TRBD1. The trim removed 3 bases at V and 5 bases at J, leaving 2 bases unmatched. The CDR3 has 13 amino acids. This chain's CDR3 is CASSFDRGYGYTF. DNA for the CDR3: TGTGCCAGCAGTTTCGACAGGGGATATGGCTACACCTTC.

CDR3 coding DNA: TGTGCCAGCAGCTACGGGACTTTGGGAGATACGCAGTATTTT. Translating gives CASSYGTLGDTQYF. The V and J genes are TRBV7-3 and TRBJ2-3, with a possible D match to TRBD2 (6 bases). The CDR3 loop spans 14 amino acids. V was shortened by 4 bases and J by 5 bases, with 13 bases between the two germline ends. CDR1 is SGHTA, CDR2 FQGTGA, per germline.

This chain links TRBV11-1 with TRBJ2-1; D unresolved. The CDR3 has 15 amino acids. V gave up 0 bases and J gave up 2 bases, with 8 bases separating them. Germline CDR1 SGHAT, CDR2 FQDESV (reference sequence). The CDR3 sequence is CASSLASVTYNEQFF. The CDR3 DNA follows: TGTGCCAGCAGCTTAGCGTCGGTCACCTACAATGAGCAGTTCTTC.

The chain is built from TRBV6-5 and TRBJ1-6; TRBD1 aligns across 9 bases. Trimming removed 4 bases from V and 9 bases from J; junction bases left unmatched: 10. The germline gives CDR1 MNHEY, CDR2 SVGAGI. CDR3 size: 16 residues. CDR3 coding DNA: TGTGCCAGCAGTTTTCAACCGGGGACAGGGTTTTCACCCCTCCACTTT. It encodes CASSFQPGTGFSPLHF.

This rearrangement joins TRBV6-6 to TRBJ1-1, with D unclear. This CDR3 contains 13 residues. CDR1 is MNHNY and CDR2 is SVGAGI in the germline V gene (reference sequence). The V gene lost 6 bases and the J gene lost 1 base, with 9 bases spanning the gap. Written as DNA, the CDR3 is TGTGCCAGCAGGGGAGGCACGAACACTGAAGCTTTCTTT. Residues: CASRGGTNTEAFF.

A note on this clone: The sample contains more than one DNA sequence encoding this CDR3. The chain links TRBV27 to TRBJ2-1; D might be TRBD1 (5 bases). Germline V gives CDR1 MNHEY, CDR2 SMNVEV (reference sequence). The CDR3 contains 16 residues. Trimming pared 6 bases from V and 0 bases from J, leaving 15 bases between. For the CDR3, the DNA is TGTGCCAGCAGCCTGTGGGGCAGGAGCTCCTACAATGAGCAGTTCTTC. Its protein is CASSLWGRSSYNEQFF.

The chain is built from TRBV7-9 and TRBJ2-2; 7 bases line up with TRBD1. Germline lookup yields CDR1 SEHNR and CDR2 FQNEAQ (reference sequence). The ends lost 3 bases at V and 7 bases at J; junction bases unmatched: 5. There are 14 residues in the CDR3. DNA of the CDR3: TGTGCCAGCAGCTTGGACAGGAGGATCGGGGAGCTGTTTTTT. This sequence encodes CASSLDRRIGELFF.

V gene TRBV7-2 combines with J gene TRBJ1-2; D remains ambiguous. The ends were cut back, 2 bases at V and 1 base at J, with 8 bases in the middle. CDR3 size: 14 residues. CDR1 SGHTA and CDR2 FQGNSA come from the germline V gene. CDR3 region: CASSLPQDNYGYTF. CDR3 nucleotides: TGTGCCAGCAGCTTACCCCAGGATAACTATGGCTACACCTTC.

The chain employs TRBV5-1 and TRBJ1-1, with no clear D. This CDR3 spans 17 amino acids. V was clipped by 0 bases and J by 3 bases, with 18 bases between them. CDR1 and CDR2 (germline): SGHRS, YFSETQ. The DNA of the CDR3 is TGCGCCAGCAGCTTGGGCCCCCTGGCTGGGAGTGACACTGAAGCTTTCTTT. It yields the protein CASSLGPLAGSDTEAFF.

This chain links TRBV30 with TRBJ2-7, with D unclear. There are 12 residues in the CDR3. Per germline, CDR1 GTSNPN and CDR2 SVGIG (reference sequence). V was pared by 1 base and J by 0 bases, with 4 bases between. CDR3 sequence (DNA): TGTGCCTGGAGTGGACTCTCCTACGAGCAGTACTTC. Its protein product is CAWSGLSYEQYF.

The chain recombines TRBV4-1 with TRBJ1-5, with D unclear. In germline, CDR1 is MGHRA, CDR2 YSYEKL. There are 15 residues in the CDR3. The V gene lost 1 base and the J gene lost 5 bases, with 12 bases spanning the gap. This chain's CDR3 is CASSQVRQEDQPQHF. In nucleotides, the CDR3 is TGCGCCAGCAGCCAAGTAAGGCAGGAAGATCAGCCCCAGCATTTT.

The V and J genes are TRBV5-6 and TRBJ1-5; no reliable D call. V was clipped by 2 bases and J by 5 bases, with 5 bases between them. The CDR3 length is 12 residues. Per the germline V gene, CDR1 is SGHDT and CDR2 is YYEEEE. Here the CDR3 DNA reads TGTGCCAGCAGCTTATCAGATCAGCCCCAGCATTTT. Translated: CASSLSDQPQHF.

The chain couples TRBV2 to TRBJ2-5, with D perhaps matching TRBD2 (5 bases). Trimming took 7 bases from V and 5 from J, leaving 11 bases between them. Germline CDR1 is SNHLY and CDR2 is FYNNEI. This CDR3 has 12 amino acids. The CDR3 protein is CASTLTGETQYF. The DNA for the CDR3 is TGTGCCAGCACACTTACGGGGGAGACCCAGTACTTC.

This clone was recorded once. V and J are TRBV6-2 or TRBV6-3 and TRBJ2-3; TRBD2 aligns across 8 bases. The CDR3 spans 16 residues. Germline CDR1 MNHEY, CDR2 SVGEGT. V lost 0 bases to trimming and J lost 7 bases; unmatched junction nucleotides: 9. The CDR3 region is CASSYSNGGARNTQYF. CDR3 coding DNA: TGTGCCAGCAGTTACTCTAACGGGGGGGCTCGAAATACGCAGTATTTT.

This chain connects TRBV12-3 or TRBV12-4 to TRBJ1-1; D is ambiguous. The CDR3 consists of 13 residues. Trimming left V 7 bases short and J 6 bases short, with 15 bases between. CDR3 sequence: CASILQPTSEAFF. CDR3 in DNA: TGTGCCAGCATCCTACAGCCTACGTCTGAAGCTTTCTTT.

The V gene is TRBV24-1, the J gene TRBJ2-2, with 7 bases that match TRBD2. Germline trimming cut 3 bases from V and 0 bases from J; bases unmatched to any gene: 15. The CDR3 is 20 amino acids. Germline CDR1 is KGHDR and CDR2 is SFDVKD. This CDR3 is CATSDLPREASYTNTGELFF. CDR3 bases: TGTGCCACCAGTGATCTACCCCGGGAGGCGAGTTACACGAACACCGGGGAGCTGTTTTTT.

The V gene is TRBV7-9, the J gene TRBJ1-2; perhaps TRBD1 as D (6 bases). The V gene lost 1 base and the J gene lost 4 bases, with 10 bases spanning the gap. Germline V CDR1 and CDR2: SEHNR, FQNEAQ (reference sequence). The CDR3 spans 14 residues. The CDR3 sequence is CASSLGTDIYGYTF. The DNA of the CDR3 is TGTGCCAGCAGCTTAGGGACAGACATCTATGGCTACACCTTC.

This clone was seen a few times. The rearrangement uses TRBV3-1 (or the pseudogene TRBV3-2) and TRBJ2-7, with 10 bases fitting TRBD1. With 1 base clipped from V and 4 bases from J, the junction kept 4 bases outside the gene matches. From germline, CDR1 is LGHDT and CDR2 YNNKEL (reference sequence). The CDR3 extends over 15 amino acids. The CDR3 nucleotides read TGTGCCAGCAGCCAAGGGGGGACAGGGGTATACGAGCAGTACTTC. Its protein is CASSQGGTGVYEQYF.

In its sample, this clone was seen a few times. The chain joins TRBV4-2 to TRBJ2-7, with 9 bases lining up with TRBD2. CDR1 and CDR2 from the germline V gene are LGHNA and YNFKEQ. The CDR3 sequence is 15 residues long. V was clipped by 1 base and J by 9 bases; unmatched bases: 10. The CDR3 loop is CASSQVRGGRVRQYF. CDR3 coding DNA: TGTGCCAGCAGCCAAGTGCGGGGGGGCCGTGTTCGGCAGTACTTC.

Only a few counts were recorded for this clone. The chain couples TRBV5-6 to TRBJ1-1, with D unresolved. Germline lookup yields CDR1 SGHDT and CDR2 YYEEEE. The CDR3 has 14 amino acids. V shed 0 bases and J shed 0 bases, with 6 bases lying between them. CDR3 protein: CASSLGGVNTEAFF. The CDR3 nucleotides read TGTGCCAGCAGCTTGGGAGGCGTGAACACTGAAGCTTTCTTT.

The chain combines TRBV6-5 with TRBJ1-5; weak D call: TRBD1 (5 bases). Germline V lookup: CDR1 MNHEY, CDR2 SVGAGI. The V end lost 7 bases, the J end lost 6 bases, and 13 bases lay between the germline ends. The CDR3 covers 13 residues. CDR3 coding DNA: TGTGCCAGCATGGCAGGGCCCTTTCAGCCCCAGCATTTT. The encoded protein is CASMAGPFQPQHF.

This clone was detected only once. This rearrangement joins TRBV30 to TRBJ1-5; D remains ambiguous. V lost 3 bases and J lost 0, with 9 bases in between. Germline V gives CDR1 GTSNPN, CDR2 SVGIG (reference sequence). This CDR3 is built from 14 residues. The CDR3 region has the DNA TGTGCCTGGAGCCTCTCCAGTAGCAATCAGCCCCAGCATTTT. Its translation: CAWSLSSSNQPQHF.

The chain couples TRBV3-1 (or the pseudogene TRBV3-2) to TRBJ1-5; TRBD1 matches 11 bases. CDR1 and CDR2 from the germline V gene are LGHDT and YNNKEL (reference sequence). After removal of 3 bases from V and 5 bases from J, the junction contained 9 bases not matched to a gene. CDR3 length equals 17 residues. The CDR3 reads CASSHWTGGVGDQPQHF. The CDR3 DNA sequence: TGTGCCAGCAGCCACTGGACAGGGGGCGTTGGGGATCAGCCCCAGCATTTT.

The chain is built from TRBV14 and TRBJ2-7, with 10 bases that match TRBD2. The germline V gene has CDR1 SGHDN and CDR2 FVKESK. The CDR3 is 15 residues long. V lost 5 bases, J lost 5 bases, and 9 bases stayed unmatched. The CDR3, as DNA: TGTGCCAGCAGCTCCCTAGCGGGGGCCTGGCACGAGCAGTACTTC. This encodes CASSSLAGAWHEQYF.

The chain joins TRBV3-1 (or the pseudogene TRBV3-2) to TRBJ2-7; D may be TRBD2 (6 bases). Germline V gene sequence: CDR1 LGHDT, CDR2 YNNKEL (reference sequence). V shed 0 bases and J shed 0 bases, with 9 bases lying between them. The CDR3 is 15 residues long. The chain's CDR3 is CASSQEEGPSYEQYF. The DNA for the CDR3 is TGTGCCAGCAGCCAAGAGGAGGGACCCTCCTACGAGCAGTACTTC.

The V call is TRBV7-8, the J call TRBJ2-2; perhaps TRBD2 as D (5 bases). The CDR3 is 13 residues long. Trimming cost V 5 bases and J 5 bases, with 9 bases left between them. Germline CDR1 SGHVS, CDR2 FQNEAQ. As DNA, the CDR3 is TGTGCCAGCAGCCGCAGCGGAACCGGGGAGCTGTTTTTT. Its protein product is CASSRSGTGELFF.

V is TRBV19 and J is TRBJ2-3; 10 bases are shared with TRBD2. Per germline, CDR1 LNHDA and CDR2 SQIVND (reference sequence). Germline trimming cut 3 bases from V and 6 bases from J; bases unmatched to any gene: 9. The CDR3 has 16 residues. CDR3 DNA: TGTGCCAGTAGTATGGCGGCTAGCGGGGGTGTGGATACGCAGTATTTT. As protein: CASSMAASGGVDTQYF. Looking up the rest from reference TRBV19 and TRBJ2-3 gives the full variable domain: DGGITQSPKYLFRKEGQNVTLSCEQNLNHDAMYWYRQDPGQGLRLIYYSQIVNDFQKGDIAEGYSVSREKKESFPLTVTSAQKNPTAFYLCASSMAASGGVDTQYFGPGTRLTVL.

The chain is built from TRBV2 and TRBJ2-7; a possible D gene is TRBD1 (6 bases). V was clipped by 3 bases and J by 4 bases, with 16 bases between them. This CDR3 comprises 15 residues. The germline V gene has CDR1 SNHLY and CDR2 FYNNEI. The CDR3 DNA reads TGTGCCAGCAGTGATTTGTTGACAGGATCATACGAGCAGTACTTC. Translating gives CASSDLLTGSYEQYF.